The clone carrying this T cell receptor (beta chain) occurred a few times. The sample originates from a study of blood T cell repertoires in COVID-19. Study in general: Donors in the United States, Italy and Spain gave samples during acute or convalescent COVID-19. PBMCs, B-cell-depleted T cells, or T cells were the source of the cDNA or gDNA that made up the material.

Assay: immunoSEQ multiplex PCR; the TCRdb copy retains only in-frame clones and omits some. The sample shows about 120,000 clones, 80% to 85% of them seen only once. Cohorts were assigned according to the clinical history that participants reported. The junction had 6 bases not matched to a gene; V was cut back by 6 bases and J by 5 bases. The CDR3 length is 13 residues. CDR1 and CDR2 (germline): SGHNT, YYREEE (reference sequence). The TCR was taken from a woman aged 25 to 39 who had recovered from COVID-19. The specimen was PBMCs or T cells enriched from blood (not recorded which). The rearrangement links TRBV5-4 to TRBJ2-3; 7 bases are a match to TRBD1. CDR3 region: CASTPAGGDTQYF. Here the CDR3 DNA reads TGTGCCAGCACCCCGGCAGGGGGAGATACGCAGTATTTT.